This TCR beta chain comes out of a study of siplizumab effects on memory and regulatory T cells. Clones were read by immunoSEQ multiplex PCR, and TCRdb kept only the in-frame ones, dropping some. This table has about 68,000 clones, roughly 93% appearing once. Sequences were obtained from CD8+ T cells sorted from blood. The TCR sequence derives from a human donor in good health.

CDR3 protein: CASSGGQETQYF. CDR3 DNA sequence: TGTGCCAGTAGCGGGGGACAAGAGACCCAGTACTTC. The chain uses TRBV7-9 and TRBJ2-5, with 9 bases identical to TRBD2. The CDR3 consists of 12 residues. V gave up 9 bases and J gave up 2 bases; unmatched junction bases: 1. Per germline, CDR1 SEHNR and CDR2 FQNEAQ (reference sequence). The full variable domain, with the rest looked up from reference TRBV7-9 and TRBJ2-5, is DTGVSQNPRHKITKRGQNVTFRCDPISEHNRLYWYRQTLGQGPEFLTYFQNEAQLEKSRLLSDRFSAERPKGSFSTLEIQRTEQGDSAMYLCASSGGQETQYFGPGTRLLVL.